These 10 T cell receptor beta chains were sequenced from one sample in a study of cytomegalovirus exposure and HLA in healthy donors. The primer mix had 60 Vbeta and 13 Jbeta primers. The assay was immunoSEQ multiplex PCR, and TCRdb's table has in-frame clones only and misses some. Here the sample spans 70,000 to 90,000 clones, 63% being singletons. Sequenced sample: PBMCs. The receptors originated from a woman aged 40 to 50 in good health and CMV-seropositive.

The table lists this clone with a few counts. This chain links TRBV7-2 with TRBJ1-2; D is undetermined. Germline V CDR1 and CDR2: SGHTA, FQGNSA. Trimming shortened V by 11 bases and J by 3 bases, and 7 bases separated the two germline ends. CDR3 length: 10 amino acids. The CDR3 coding sequence is TGTGCCTGGGCAGACTATGGCTACACCTTC. Its protein is CAWADYGYTF.

J is TRBJ1-1 and V is TRBV4-3; D is undetermined. The CDR3 totals 13 residues. Germline V gene data show CDR1 as LGHNA and CDR2 as YSLEER. V was pared by 0 bases and J by 8 bases, with 10 bases between. The CDR3: CASSQDIAGEAFF. DNA of the CDR3: TGCGCCAGCAGCCAAGATATTGCGGGAGAAGCTTTCTTT.

V gene TRBV4-3 combines with J gene TRBJ2-1; 9 bases are a match to TRBD2. In germline, CDR1 is LGHNA, CDR2 YSLEER. This CDR3 is 15 amino acids long. V was clipped by 1 base and J by 8 bases; unmatched bases: 6. In DNA, the CDR3 is TGCGCCAGCAGCCAAGCTCTAGCGGGAATGGATGAGCAGTTCTTC. This gives the protein CASSQALAGMDEQFF.

The chain has TRBV10-2 and TRBJ2-3, with 10 bases aligning to TRBD2. CDR1 is WSHSY, CDR2 SAAADI, per germline. V lost 5 bases to trimming and J lost 5 bases; unmatched junction nucleotides: 4. There are 14 residues in the CDR3. CDR3 amino acids: CASSLAGVLDTQYF. CDR3 coding DNA: TGCGCCAGCAGTCTAGCGGGAGTTTTAGATACGCAGTATTTT.

This chain links TRBV5-4 with TRBJ1-4; D perhaps matches TRBD1 (6 bases). In germline, CDR1 is SGHNT, CDR2 YYREEE (reference sequence). Trimming cost V 4 bases and J 5 bases, with 15 bases left between them. The CDR3 is 15 residues long. Here the CDR3 DNA reads TGTGCCAGCAGCCCGACAGGTCGGGAAAATGAAAAACTGTTTTTT. Its translation is CASSPTGRENEKLFF. Drawing the rest from reference TRBV5-4 and TRBJ1-4, the complete variable domain is ETGVTQSPTHLIKTRGQQVTLRCSSQSGHNTVSWYQQALGQGPQFIFQYYREEENGRGNFPPRFSGLQFPNYSSELNVNALELDDSALYLCASSPTGRENEKLFFGSGTQLSVL.

V usage is TRBV11-2 and J usage is TRBJ2-7; TRBD1 aligns across 12 bases. The V gene's germline CDR1 is SGHAT and CDR2 FQNNGV. The CDR3 runs to 14 residues. Trimming took 5 bases from V and 7 from J; bases not matched to a gene: 6. In DNA form, the CDR3 reads TGTGCCAGCAGCCGGGGACAGGGGGCGCGGGAGCAGTACTTC. Translated, it gives CASSRGQGAREQYF. Based on the CDR3 plus reference TRBV11-2 and TRBJ2-7, the full variable domain is EAGVAQSPRYKIIEKRQSVAFWCNPISGHATLYWYQQILGQGPKLLIQFQNNGVVDDSQLPKDRFSAERLKGVDSTLKIQPAKLEDSAVYLCASSRGQGAREQYFGPGTRLTVT.

This clone has more than one count but fewer than ten. The chain is built from TRBV19 and TRBJ1-1; D not resolved. Trimming stripped 1 base from V and 8 bases from J, with 8 bases between. The germline gives CDR1 LNHDA, CDR2 SQIVND (reference sequence). The CDR3 runs to 12 residues. Here the CDR3 DNA reads TGTGCCAGTAGTATAGGGGCAGGCGAAGCTTTCTTT. As protein: CASSIGAGEAFF.

The CDR3 reads CASSLSSGSRNEQFF. The CDR3 DNA reads TGCGCCAGCAGCCTCTCTAGCGGGAGTAGGAATGAGCAGTTCTTC. The chain uses TRBV10-2 and TRBJ2-1; 10 bases are a match to TRBD2. Germline values: CDR1 WSHSY, CDR2 SAAADI. V was pared by 6 bases and J by 7 bases, with 9 bases of the junction left unmatched. The CDR3 sequence is 15 residues long.

The CDR3 nucleotides are TGCGCCAGCAGCCAAGAGTTAGGAGGTGAAGCTTTCTTT. It is translated as CASSQELGGEAFF. V and J are TRBV4-3 and TRBJ1-1, with unresolved D. This CDR3 is 13 amino acids long. The V end was cut by 0 bases, the J end by 7 bases, with 9 bases between. Germline CDR1 reads LGHNA; CDR2 reads YSLEER.

This chain links TRBV7-2 with TRBJ2-1, with D hard to call. CDR1 and CDR2 (germline): SGHTA, FQGNSA. The CDR3 consists of 15 residues. V was cut by 3 bases and J by 9 bases, with 18 bases left in between. This CDR3 is CASSFDSATYGEQFF. In nucleotides, the CDR3 is TGTGCCAGCAGCTTCGACTCTGCCACTTATGGTGAGCAGTTCTTC.